These T cell receptor beta chains were read from a single sample in a study of blood T cell repertoires in COVID-19. Produced via immunoSEQ multiplex PCR; TCRdb's table is partial and in-frame only. Of hundreds of thousands of clones listed, more than 85% are singletons. The material sequenced was peripheral blood. These receptors all stem from a man aged 70 or older with acute or convalescent COVID-19. Both conserved end residues are part of each CDR3. Each record gives: CDR3 DNA, CDR3 protein, V gene, clone size, D gene, J gene. D genes are given only for firm matches. Expanded clones get a size class; other rows say once, few or many, or leave the size out.

CDR3nt: TGCAGCGTTGAAGGCCGAGGTATATCTGGCTACACCTTC; CDR3aa: CSVEGRGISGYTF; v_gene: TRBV29-1; abundance: -; d_gene: -; j_gene: TRBJ1-2
CDR3nt: TGTGCCAGCAGCCCTCCGCGCTTGCAGTATTTT; CDR3aa: CASSPPRLQYF; v_gene: TRBV27; abundance: -; d_gene: -; j_gene: TRBJ2-3
CDR3nt: TGTGCCAGCAGACCCTCGGCGGGGGGGCCTCAGCCCCAGCATTTT; CDR3aa: CASRPSAGGPQPQHF; v_gene: TRBV28; abundance: -; d_gene: -; j_gene: TRBJ1-5
CDR3nt: TGTGCCAGCAGTCAGGTTCCGGGGTGGACGACTGAAGCTTTCTTT; CDR3aa: CASSQVPGWTTEAFF; v_gene: TRBV28; abundance: -; d_gene: -; j_gene: TRBJ1-1
CDR3nt: TGTGCCAGCTCGTCAGGTCTTATTGGAAACACCATATATTTT; CDR3aa: CASSSGLIGNTIYF; v_gene: TRBV27; abundance: -; d_gene: -; j_gene: TRBJ1-3
CDR3nt: TGTGCCAGCAGCTTACCGGGGAACTACGAGCAGTACTTC; CDR3aa: CASSLPGNYEQYF; v_gene: TRBV11-2; abundance: -; d_gene: -; j_gene: TRBJ2-7
CDR3nt: TGTGCCAGCAGCCCGGGGGGGCAAGGTGAAGCTTTCTTT; CDR3aa: CASSPGGQGEAFF; v_gene: TRBV3-1/TRBV3-2; abundance: -; d_gene: -; j_gene: TRBJ1-1
CDR3nt: TGTGCCAGCAGCAGGGGACAATCCCATAATTCACCCCTCCACTTT; CDR3aa: CASSRGQSHNSPLHF; v_gene: TRBV28; abundance: -; d_gene: -; j_gene: TRBJ1-6
CDR3nt: TGTGCCAGCAATTTCCATCGAGGGTCCGAGCAGTACTTC; CDR3aa: CASNFHRGSEQYF; v_gene: TRBV6-6; abundance: -; d_gene: -; j_gene: TRBJ2-7
CDR3nt: TGTGCCAGCAGCCTACTAAGGAGTGGCTACACCTTC; CDR3aa: CASSLLRSGYTF; v_gene: TRBV5-6; abundance: once; d_gene: -; j_gene: TRBJ1-2
CDR3nt: TGTGCCATCAGTGTTCAGGTTCGGAATGAGCAGTTCTTC; CDR3aa: CAISVQVRNEQFF; v_gene: TRBV10-3; abundance: -; d_gene: -; j_gene: TRBJ2-1
CDR3nt: TGCGCCAGCAGCTTGGACTCACCCCGGGAGACCCAGTACTTC; CDR3aa: CASSLDSPRETQYF; v_gene: TRBV5-1; abundance: once; d_gene: -; j_gene: TRBJ2-5
CDR3nt: TGTGCCAGCAGCCCCCAGGCCGGCGGGGCTACTTACGAGCAGTACTTC; CDR3aa: CASSPQAGGATYEQYF; v_gene: TRBV7-6; abundance: -; d_gene: -; j_gene: TRBJ2-7
CDR3nt: TGTGCCAGCAGCCCGGGACTAGCGGCCACCTACGAGCAGTACTTC; CDR3aa: CASSPGLAATYEQYF; v_gene: TRBV11-2; abundance: -; d_gene: TRBD2; j_gene: TRBJ2-7
CDR3nt: TGTGCCAGCAGCTTAGGGACAGGGGGCCGCGAGCAGTACTTC; CDR3aa: CASSLGTGGREQYF; v_gene: TRBV5-6; abundance: -; d_gene: TRBD1; j_gene: TRBJ2-7
CDR3nt: TGTGCCAGCAGGATATCTCAGGGGCTCAATCAGCCCCAGCATTTT; CDR3aa: CASRISQGLNQPQHF; v_gene: TRBV28; abundance: -; d_gene: -; j_gene: TRBJ1-5
CDR3nt: TGTGCCAGTAGTATGTCAGGGGCCTCGAAGACCCAGTACTTC; CDR3aa: CASSMSGASKTQYF; v_gene: TRBV19; abundance: -; d_gene: -; j_gene: TRBJ2-5
CDR3nt: TGTGCCTGGAGTCGAGGAGTTGGCTATGGCTACACCTTC; CDR3aa: CAWSRGVGYGYTF; v_gene: TRBV30; abundance: -; d_gene: -; j_gene: TRBJ1-2
CDR3nt: TGCGCCAGCAGCTTCATAGATGCAACTAATGAAAAACTGTTTTTT; CDR3aa: CASSFIDATNEKLFF; v_gene: TRBV5-1; abundance: -; d_gene: -; j_gene: TRBJ1-4
CDR3nt: TGCGCCAGCAGCCAGTCCAGGGCGGGGGAGTACCAAGAGACCCAGTACTTC; CDR3aa: CASSQSRAGEYQETQYF; v_gene: TRBV4-1; abundance: -; d_gene: TRBD2; j_gene: TRBJ2-5
CDR3nt: TGTGCCAGCAGGCCTAAGCGGGAGGTTGGGAGGGGATCCTACAATGAGCAGTTCTTC; CDR3aa: CASRPKREVGRGSYNEQFF; v_gene: TRBV7-2; abundance: -; d_gene: TRBD2; j_gene: TRBJ2-1